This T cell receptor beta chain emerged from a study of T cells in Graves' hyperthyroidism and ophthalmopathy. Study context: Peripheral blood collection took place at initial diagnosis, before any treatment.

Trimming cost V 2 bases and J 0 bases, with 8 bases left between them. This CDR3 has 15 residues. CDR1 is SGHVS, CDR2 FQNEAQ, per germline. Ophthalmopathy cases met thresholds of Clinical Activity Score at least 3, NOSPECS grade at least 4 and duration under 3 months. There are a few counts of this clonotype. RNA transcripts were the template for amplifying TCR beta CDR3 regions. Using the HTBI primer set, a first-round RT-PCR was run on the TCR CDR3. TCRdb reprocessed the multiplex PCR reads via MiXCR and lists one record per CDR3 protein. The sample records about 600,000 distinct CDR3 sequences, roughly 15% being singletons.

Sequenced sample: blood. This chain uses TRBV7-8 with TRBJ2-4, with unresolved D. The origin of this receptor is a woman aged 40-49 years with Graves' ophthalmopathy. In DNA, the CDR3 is TGTGCCAGCAGCTTATCCCCCCTAGCCAAAAACATTCAGTACTTC. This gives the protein CASSLSPLAKNIQYF.